The entry that follows covers one TCR beta chain sequence. What it binds is not known. None of the patients had undergone any treatment ahead of thyroid surgery. This sample is drawn from a study of metastatic and nonmetastatic thyroid tumors. Across the study: Malignant thyroid and benign thyroid patients provided blood and tumor or nodule tissue whose repertoires were compared. Findings and caveats of the study: Reportedly, malignant thyroid tumors had significantly higher TCR beta diversity than benign nodules, in blood and tumor.

Trimming took off 4 bases at V and 0 bases at J, with 16 bases between the two ends. CDR3 length: 17 residues. Looked up from germline, CDR1 is SGHAT and CDR2 is FQNNGV. TCRdb re-clonotyped the PCR reads via MiXCR. The profile shows about 7,300 clones, under 20% of them singletons. What was sequenced was adjacent normal tissue. This chain links TRBV11-2 with TRBJ1-3; D remains unclear. The sequence came from a female donor with papillary thyroid cancer or a benign thyroid nodule (not recorded which). Some clones in this sample may be carry-over from other donors' samples. In DNA form, the CDR3 reads TGTGCCAGCAGCTATACAGTATACCAAGTCTCTGGAAACACCATATATTTT. This translates into CASSYTVYQVSGNTIYF.